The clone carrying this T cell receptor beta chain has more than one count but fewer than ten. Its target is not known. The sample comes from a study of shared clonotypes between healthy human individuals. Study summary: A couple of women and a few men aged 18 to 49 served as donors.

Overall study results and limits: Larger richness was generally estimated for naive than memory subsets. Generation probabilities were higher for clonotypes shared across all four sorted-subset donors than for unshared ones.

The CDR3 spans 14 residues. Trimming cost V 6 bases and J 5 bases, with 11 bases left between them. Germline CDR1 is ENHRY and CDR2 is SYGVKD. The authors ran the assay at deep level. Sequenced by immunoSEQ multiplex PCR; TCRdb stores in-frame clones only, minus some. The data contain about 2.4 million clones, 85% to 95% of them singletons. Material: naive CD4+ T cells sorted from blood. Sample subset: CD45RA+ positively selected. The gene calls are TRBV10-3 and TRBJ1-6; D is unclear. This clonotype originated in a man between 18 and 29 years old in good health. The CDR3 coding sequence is TGTGCCATCAGAGAGGACGGAAATAATTCACCCCTCCACTTT. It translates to CAIREDGNNSPLHF.